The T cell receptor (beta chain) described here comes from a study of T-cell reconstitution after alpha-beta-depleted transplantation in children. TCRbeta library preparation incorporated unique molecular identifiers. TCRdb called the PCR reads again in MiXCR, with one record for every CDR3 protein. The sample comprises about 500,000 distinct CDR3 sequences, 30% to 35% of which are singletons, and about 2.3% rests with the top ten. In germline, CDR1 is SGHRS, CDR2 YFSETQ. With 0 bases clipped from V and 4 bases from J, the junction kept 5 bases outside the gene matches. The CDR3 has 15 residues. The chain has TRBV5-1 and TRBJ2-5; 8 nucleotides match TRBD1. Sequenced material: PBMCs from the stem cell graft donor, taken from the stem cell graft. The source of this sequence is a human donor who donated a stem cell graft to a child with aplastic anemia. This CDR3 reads CASSLDGQGVETQYF. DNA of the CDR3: TGCGCCAGCAGCTTGGACGGACAGGGTGTAGAGACCCAGTACTTC.